One and the same sample provided the 10 T cell receptor beta chains below, sequenced in a study of blood T cells in healthy people across ages. Sample-barcoded 5' priming and a J-beta primer mix drove a second PCR of roughly 7 to 11 cycles. Using its own MiXCR run on the 5' RACE reads, TCRdb lists one record per CDR3 protein. The table shows fewer than 600,000 distinct CDR3 sequences, with 27% occurring only once. This sample was also put to use in a study of T cells of mothers and their children.

Sequences were obtained from blood. These receptors all stem from a boy aged 2 to 10 in good health.

This clonotype has a handful of counts. CDR3 coding DNA: TGCAGTGCTCGTCCGGTGCTCACCTATGGCTACACCTTC. Protein product: CSARPVLTYGYTF. This chain joins TRBV20-1 and TRBJ1-2; D gene ambiguous. Trimming pared 5 bases from V and 4 bases from J, leaving 14 bases between. Germline V gives CDR1 DFQATT, CDR2 SNEGSKA (reference sequence). The CDR3 totals 13 residues.

The gene calls are TRBV27 and TRBJ2-7; 10 positions match TRBD1. The CDR3 length is 13 residues. The junction had 3 bases not matched to a gene; V was cut back by 7 bases and J by 3 bases. CDR1 is MNHEY and CDR2 is SMNVEV in the germline V gene (reference sequence). The CDR3 spells CASKGQGRYEQYF. CDR3 DNA: TGTGCCAGCAAGGGACAGGGGCGCTACGAGCAGTACTTC.

This clonotype was picked up a small number of times. V gene TRBV20-1 combines with J gene TRBJ2-7; D possibly corresponds to TRBD1 (5 bases). Germline V CDR1 and CDR2: DFQATT, SNEGSKA (reference sequence). Trimming cost V 0 bases and J 2 bases, with 11 bases left between them. This CDR3 comprises 14 residues. The CDR3 bases are TGCAGTGCTAGAGATCCCACAGGCACCTACGAGCAGTACTTC. It translates to CSARDPTGTYEQYF.

The J gene is TRBJ2-5, the V gene TRBV6-6; D is possibly TRBD2 (6 bases). The V end was cut by 0 bases, the J end by 5 bases, with 13 bases between. This CDR3 comprises 15 residues. Germline V lookup: CDR1 MNHNY, CDR2 SVGAGI (reference sequence). CDR3: CASSYSSGAGETQYF. CDR3 DNA sequence: TGTGCCAGCAGTTACTCGAGTGGGGCGGGGGAGACCCAGTACTTC.

The sample holds a few counts of this clonotype. The chain has TRBV20-1 and TRBJ2-7; TRBD2 matches 11 bases. The CDR3 consists of 15 residues. V lost 3 bases, J lost 3 bases, and 7 bases stayed unmatched. Germline V CDR1 and CDR2: DFQATT, SNEGSKA (reference sequence). The CDR3 spells CSARSGLAVHYEQYF. CDR3 coding DNA: TGCAGTGCTAGGTCGGGACTAGCGGTCCACTACGAGCAGTACTTC.

This clonotype came up once. The chain carries TRBV15 and TRBJ1-2; no reliable D call. Germline V gene lookup returns CDR1 LNHNV and CDR2 YYDKDF (reference sequence). V lost 0 bases and J lost 3, with 8 bases in between. CDR3 size: 14 residues. In DNA, the CDR3 is TGTGCCACCAGCAGAGATACCCTCTACTATGGCTACACCTTC. Amino acids: CATSRDTLYYGYTF.

This chain connects TRBV6-2 or TRBV6-3 to TRBJ2-1, with D perhaps TRBD2 (6 bases). This CDR3 comprises 17 residues. V shed 5 bases and J shed 5 bases, with 22 bases lying between them. The V gene's germline CDR1 is MNHEY and CDR2 SVGEGT. As DNA, the CDR3 is TGTGCCAGCAGTAGCCAGCCGCGCGGACTACTAAACAATGAGCAGTTCTTC. This sequence encodes CASSSQPRGLLNNEQFF.

The V and J genes are TRBV27 and TRBJ2-1; D perhaps matches TRBD1 (5 bases). The V gene lost 0 bases and the J gene lost 7 bases, with 10 bases spanning the gap. CDR3 length equals 14 residues. The germline V gene encodes CDR1 MNHEY and CDR2 SMNVEV (reference sequence). CDR3 amino acids: CASSLSQGGNEQFF. In nucleotides, the CDR3 is TGTGCCAGCAGTTTATCCCAGGGTGGGAATGAGCAGTTCTTC.

The rearrangement joins TRBV7-9 to TRBJ1-2; 11 bases align to TRBD1. The V gene end was trimmed by 5 bases and the J gene end by 5 bases; junction bases not matched to a gene: 4. This CDR3 comprises 14 residues. The germline CDR1 and CDR2 sequences are SEHNR and FQNEAQ (reference sequence). CDR3: CASSGTGGGYGYTF. The CDR3 DNA reads TGTGCCAGCAGCGGGACAGGGGGAGGATATGGCTACACCTTC.

Only a few counts were recorded for this clonotype. V is TRBV20-1 and J is TRBJ1-2, with D unclear. In germline, CDR1 is DFQATT, CDR2 SNEGSKA (reference sequence). Trimming took 4 bases from V and 0 from J, leaving 3 bases between them. The CDR3 is 11 amino acids. The CDR3 DNA sequence: TGCAGTGCTACAACTAACTATGGCTACACCTTC. This gives the protein CSATTNYGYTF.